The present entry profiles one T cell receptor (beta chain) with its context. Assay: immunoSEQ multiplex PCR; the TCRdb copy retains only in-frame clones and omits some. The table includes 50,000 to 65,000 clones, approximately 84% detected once. These data are taken from a study of radiotherapy plus CTLA-4 blockade in lung cancer. Germline CDR1 reads MNHNS; CDR2 reads SASEGT. The CDR3 has 14 amino acids. Trimming removed 0 bases from V and 12 bases from J, with 17 bases in between. The clonotype originates from a human donor with non-small cell lung cancer whose response to radiotherapy plus ipilimumab could not be evaluated. The sample consisted of peripheral blood, taken from a patient treated with radiotherapy plus ipilimumab. The rearrangement joins TRBV6-1 to TRBJ1-2, with D possibly TRBD1 on 5 matching bases. The CDR3 coding sequence is TGTGCCAGCAGTGAAGCATCGGCCAGGGCCACTGACACCTTC. Protein sequence: CASSEASARATDTF.